This T cell receptor beta chain was found in a study of T cell changes during pregnancy in multiple sclerosis. Some clones are missing from TCRdb's copy, which holds only in-frame ones; the method was immunoSEQ multiplex PCR. Among roughly 20,000 clones listed, roughly nine tenths were seen once. This clone was seen just once. Germline values: CDR1 MNHEY, CDR2 SVGAGI. The CDR3 is made up of 16 amino acids. With 0 bases clipped from V and 7 bases from J, the junction kept 9 bases outside the gene matches. The chain recombines TRBV6-5 with TRBJ1-2, with 9 nucleotides matching TRBD1. This receptor was obtained from a female donor in good health, enrolled as a control in a pregnancy study. The source material was CD8+ T cells from peripheral blood mononuclear cells, sampled in the second trimester of pregnancy. CDR3 amino acids: CASSYSGTGRVGGYTF. The DNA of the CDR3 is TGTGCCAGCAGTTACTCGGGGACAGGGAGGGTTGGTGGCTACACCTTC.